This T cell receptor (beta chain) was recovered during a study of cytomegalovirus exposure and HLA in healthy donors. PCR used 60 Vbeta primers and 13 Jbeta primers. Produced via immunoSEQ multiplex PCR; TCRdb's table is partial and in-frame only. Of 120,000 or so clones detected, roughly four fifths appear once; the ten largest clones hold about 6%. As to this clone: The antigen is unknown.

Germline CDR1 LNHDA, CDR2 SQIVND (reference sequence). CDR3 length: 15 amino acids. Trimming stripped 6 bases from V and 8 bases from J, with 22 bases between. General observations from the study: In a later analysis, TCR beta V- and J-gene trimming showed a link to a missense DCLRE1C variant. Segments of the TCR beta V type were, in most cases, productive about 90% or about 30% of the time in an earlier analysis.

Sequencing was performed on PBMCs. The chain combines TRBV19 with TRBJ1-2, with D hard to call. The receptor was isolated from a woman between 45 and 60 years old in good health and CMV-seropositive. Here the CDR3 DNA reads TGTGCCAGTAGCCCGGGAGGCGCCCACAGCCGAGGCTACACCTTC. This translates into CASSPGGAHSRGYTF.